This entry lists 21 T cell receptor beta chains sequenced from one sample in a study of cytomegalovirus exposure and HLA in healthy donors. Primers: 60 Vbeta forward and 13 Jbeta reverse. Assay: immunoSEQ multiplex PCR; the TCRdb copy retains only in-frame clones and omits some. The sample lists over 130,000 clones; just over 70% were seen once. Sequencing was performed on PBMCs. These receptors all stem from a woman aged 25 to 45 in good health and CMV-seronegative.

Concerning this clone itself: The same CDR3 arises from other DNA sequences in this sample as well. V is TRBV6-1 and J is TRBJ2-1; 12 bases line up with TRBD1. CDR3 size: 15 residues. The germline V gene has CDR1 MNHNS and CDR2 SASEGT. The J segment lost 5 bases and the V segment lost 8 bases, leaving 7 bases of the junction unmatched. Here the CDR3 reads CASSGGQGAHNEQFF. The CDR3 DNA is TGTGCCAGCTCCGGGGGACAGGGGGCCCACAATGAGCAGTTCTTC.

This sequence joins TRBV30 and TRBJ2-7, with D possibly being TRBD2 (5 bases). The CDR3 length is 11 residues. Per the germline V gene, CDR1 is GTSNPN and CDR2 is SVGIG (reference sequence). V was shortened by 4 bases and J by 6 bases, with 10 bases between the two germline ends. CDR3 sequence reads: CAWTHGVEQYF. CDR3 in DNA: TGTGCCTGGACCCACGGGGTCGAGCAGTACTTC. Based on the CDR3 plus reference TRBV30 and TRBJ2-7, the full variable domain is SQTIHQWPATLVQPVGSPLSLECTVEGTSNPNLYWYRQAAGRGLQLLFYSVGIGQISSEVPQNLSASRPQDRQFILSSKKLLLSDSGFYLCAWTHGVEQYFGPGTRLTVT.

V gene TRBV19 combines with J gene TRBJ2-4, with 12 bases aligning to TRBD1. This CDR3 is 17 amino acids long. Per germline, CDR1 LNHDA and CDR2 SQIVND (reference sequence). With V trimmed by 5 bases and J by 3 bases, 8 bases remained unmatched. CDR3 residues: CASSPPGQGAGKNIQYF. The CDR3, as DNA: TGTGCCAGTAGTCCCCCGGGACAGGGGGCGGGCAAAAACATTCAGTACTTC. Complete variable domain (other parts from reference TRBV19 and TRBJ2-4): DGGITQSPKYLFRKEGQNVTLSCEQNLNHDAMYWYRQDPGQGLRLIYYSQIVNDFQKGDIAEGYSVSREKKESFPLTVTSAQKNPTAFYLCASSPPGQGAGKNIQYFGAGTRLSVL.

The V call is TRBV27, the J call TRBJ2-5; 8 nucleotides align to TRBD2. The J call may be incorrect, as the DNA end agrees better with TRBJ2-7. The germline V gene encodes CDR1 MNHEY and CDR2 SMNVEV (reference sequence). This CDR3 is built from 16 residues. CDR3 protein: CASSLGDSGTSYEQYF. The CDR3 DNA reads TGTGCCAGCAGTTTAGGGGATAGCGGGACATCCTACGAGCAGTACTTC.

This chain joins TRBV19 and TRBJ2-1; 8 bases align to TRBD2. Germline V gene lookup returns CDR1 LNHDA and CDR2 SQIVND (reference sequence). V shed 4 bases, J shed 7 bases, and the junction held 3 bases outside the gene matches. This CDR3 spans 13 amino acids. CDR3 bases: TGTGCCAGTAGTACCGGGACTAGTAATGAGCAGTTCTTC. Amino acids: CASSTGTSNEQFF.

This clone was seen more than once but under ten times. The rearrangement joins TRBV27 to TRBJ2-3; TRBD2 agrees at 7 bases. After removal of 7 bases from V and 3 bases from J, the junction contained 10 bases not matched to a gene. The germline V gene encodes CDR1 MNHEY and CDR2 SMNVEV (reference sequence). CDR3 length: 15 amino acids. The CDR3 region is CASTRSGGRTDTQYF. CDR3 DNA sequence: TGTGCCAGCACCCGCTCGGGGGGTCGGACAGATACGCAGTATTTT.

The chain joins TRBV28 to TRBJ2-7, with 7 bases matching TRBD2. The CDR3 contains 15 residues. CDR1 and CDR2 from the germline V gene are MDHEN and SYDVKM. Trimming took 3 bases from V and 1 from J; bases not matched to a gene: 6. CDR3 amino acids: CASSFLWRGSYEQYF. The CDR3 DNA reads as TGTGCCAGCAGTTTTCTCTGGCGGGGGTCCTACGAGCAGTACTTC.

In this sample, this clone turned up a few times. V usage is TRBV19 and J usage is TRBJ2-6; 11 bases fit TRBD2. The CDR3 consists of 15 residues. Looked up from germline, CDR1 is LNHDA and CDR2 is SQIVND (reference sequence). The ends lost 7 bases at V and 2 bases at J; junction bases unmatched: 1. The CDR3 reads CASNSGRAGANVLTF. CDR3 sequence (DNA): TGTGCCAGTAATAGCGGGAGGGCTGGGGCCAACGTCCTGACTTTC.

The rearrangement uses TRBV11-1 and TRBJ2-5, with TRBD1 matching 7 bases. CDR3 length: 14 amino acids. The junction had 2 bases not matched to a gene; V was cut back by 3 bases and J by 1 base. CDR1 is SGHAT, CDR2 FQDESV, per germline (reference sequence). DNA of the CDR3: TGTGCCAGCAGCTTTAGACAGGGCCAAGAGACCCAGTACTTC. Translation gives CASSFRQGQETQYF.

Concerning this clone itself: Other DNA sequences from this sample encode an identical CDR3 as well. The chain recombines TRBV29-1 with TRBJ2-5, with 8 bases fitting TRBD1. J gave up 4 bases and V 2 bases, and 3 bases lay outside the gene matches. The CDR3 covers 13 residues. Germline assignment: CDR1 SQVTM and CDR2 ANQGSEA. DNA of the CDR3: TGCAGCGTTGAAAGACAGGGGAGAGAGACCCAGTACTTC. This sequence encodes CSVERQGRETQYF.

V gene TRBV4-2 combines with J gene TRBJ2-1; maybe TRBD2 (5 bases). CDR3 length equals 14 residues. The ends were cut back, 4 bases at V and 2 bases at J, with 9 bases in the middle. Germline CDR1 reads LGHNA; CDR2 reads YNFKEQ. CDR3 region: CASSLTTPYNEQFF. The CDR3 region has the DNA TGTGCCAGCAGCCTGACTACCCCCTACAATGAGCAGTTCTTC.

The rearrangement joins TRBV2 to TRBJ2-7; 10 nucleotides match TRBD2. Germline loops: CDR1 SNHLY, CDR2 FYNNEI. The CDR3 extends over 15 amino acids. With V trimmed by 4 bases and J by 6 bases, 9 bases remained unmatched. The chain's CDR3 is CASSVGAGGPGEQYF. CDR3 DNA: TGTGCCAGCAGTGTGGGAGCGGGAGGGCCTGGCGAGCAGTACTTC.

The chain couples TRBV5-1 to TRBJ2-1, with 10 positions matching TRBD1. V lost 8 bases to trimming and J lost 7 bases; unmatched junction nucleotides: 12. This CDR3 contains 15 residues. The V gene's germline CDR1 is SGHRS and CDR2 YFSETQ. The CDR3 DNA follows: TGCGCCAGTAGCACCCGGGACAGGGGCCAGAATGAGCAGTTCTTC. Its translation is CASSTRDRGQNEQFF.

The CDR3 DNA follows: TGTGCCAGCAGTACAGGCTATGGCTACACCTTC. This translates into CASSTGYGYTF. The gene calls are TRBV28 and TRBJ1-2, with D possibly TRBD1 on 5 matching bases. Germline V gene sequence: CDR1 MDHEN, CDR2 SYDVKM. With 5 bases removed from V and 4 bases from J, the gap between germline ends came to 5 bases. The length of the CDR3 is 11 residues.

The chain uses TRBV19 and TRBJ2-1; 7 positions match TRBD1. V lost 0 bases to trimming and J lost 3 bases; unmatched junction nucleotides: 5. The CDR3 covers 16 residues. Germline loops: CDR1 LNHDA, CDR2 SQIVND (reference sequence). CDR3 region: CASSIEYRGNYNEQFF. Here the CDR3 DNA reads TGTGCCAGTAGTATAGAGTACAGGGGAAACTACAATGAGCAGTTCTTC. Combining the CDR3 with reference TRBV19 and TRBJ2-1 gives the whole variable domain DGGITQSPKYLFRKEGQNVTLSCEQNLNHDAMYWYRQDPGQGLRLIYYSQIVNDFQKGDIAEGYSVSREKKESFPLTVTSAQKNPTAFYLCASSIEYRGNYNEQFFGPGTRLTVL.

In its sample, this clone was seen a few times. The chain uses TRBV19 and TRBJ2-6; 7 bases line up with TRBD1. With V trimmed by 4 bases and J by 0 bases, 0 bases remained unmatched. From germline, CDR1 is LNHDA and CDR2 SQIVND (reference sequence). CDR3 length equals 15 residues. CDR3 residues: CASSRQGSGANVLTF. The CDR3 nucleotides read TGTGCCAGTAGTAGACAGGGCTCTGGGGCCAACGTCCTGACTTTC.

This chain connects TRBV9 to TRBJ2-2; D possibly corresponds to TRBD1 (6 bases). This CDR3 region has 16 residues. Between the trimmed V and J ends, which lost 3 bases and 5 bases, there was a span of 17 bases. Germline CDR1 is SGDLS and CDR2 is YYNGEE. The CDR3 spells CASSDPRGTATGELFF. In nucleotides, the CDR3 is TGTGCCAGCAGCGACCCAAGGGGGACGGCGACCGGGGAGCTGTTTTTT.

This rearrangement joins TRBV4-1 to TRBJ2-3, with 12 bases lining up with TRBD1. The V gene's germline CDR1 is MGHRA and CDR2 YSYEKL. The CDR3 runs to 15 residues. Unmatched junction bases numbered 1, after V lost 1 base and J lost 5 bases. This CDR3 is CASSQGDRGRDTQYF. The CDR3 coding sequence is TGCGCCAGCAGCCAAGGGGACAGGGGGCGAGATACGCAGTATTTT.

The V call is TRBV7-9, the J call TRBJ1-1, with TRBD1 as a possible D gene (6 bases). V was clipped by 3 bases and J by 4 bases, with 12 bases between them. The length of the CDR3 is 14 residues. Germline values: CDR1 SEHNR, CDR2 FQNEAQ (reference sequence). The CDR3 nucleotides are TGTGCCAGCAGCTTGGGGGGAGGGGGCACTGAAGCTTTCTTT. Its protein product is CASSLGGGGTEAFF.

This clone was counted a single time. The chain combines TRBV19 with TRBJ2-7; 10 nucleotides line up with TRBD1. CDR1 LNHDA and CDR2 SQIVND come from the germline V gene (reference sequence). The CDR3 contains 13 residues. V gave up 6 bases and J gave up 4 bases; unmatched junction bases: 3. The CDR3 DNA reads as TGTGCCAGTAGCCGGGACAGGGGTTACGAGCAGTACTTC. Translated: CASSRDRGYEQYF.

V is TRBV28 and J is TRBJ2-3; TRBD2 agrees at 10 bases. CDR1 is MDHEN, CDR2 SYDVKM, per germline. Germline trimming cut 4 bases from V and 4 bases from J; bases unmatched to any gene: 8. The CDR3 sequence is 16 residues long. CDR3 in amino acids: CASSSTGTSVPDTQYF. In nucleotides, the CDR3 is TGTGCCAGCAGTTCCACCGGGACTAGCGTCCCAGATACGCAGTATTTT.